The clone carrying this T cell receptor (beta chain) came up a few times. The source of the sample is a study of blood T cell repertoires in COVID-19. The germline V gene encodes CDR1 SGHTA and CDR2 FQGNSA. This CDR3 has 14 amino acids. V gave up 3 bases and J gave up 6 bases, with 15 bases separating them. Clones were sequenced by immunoSEQ multiplex PCR, and TCRdb holds only the in-frame ones, with some missing. The sample holds around 180,000 clones; about 80% are singletons and the top ten take about 6.8%. This sequence joins TRBV7-2 and TRBJ2-7, with D perhaps TRBD1 (5 bases). Sequenced sample: peripheral blood. The TCR comes from a man aged 70-80 years with active or convalescent COVID-19. For the CDR3, the DNA is TGTGCCAGCAGCTTTATCGGAGTACAGGTCGAGCAGTACTTC. Encoded protein: CASSFIGVQVEQYF.